This T cell receptor (beta chain) emerged from a study of blood T cell repertoires in COVID-19. The CDR3 has 15 amino acids. The assay was immunoSEQ multiplex PCR, and TCRdb's table has in-frame clones only and misses some. The sample holds fewer than 85,000 clones, approximately 80% seen once. The chain links TRBV21-1 to TRBJ1-6; TRBD1, the D gene given by the table, was not confirmed from the DNA. TRBV21-1 is an annotated pseudogene. The sequence was collected from an older woman with acute or convalescent COVID-19. Sample: peripheral blood. CDR3 residues: CASSNRDRKDSPLHF. In DNA form, the CDR3 reads TGTGCCAGCAGCAACCGGGACAGGAAGGATTCACCCCTCCACTTT.